The 28 T cell receptor beta chains given below trace back to one sample, sequenced in a study of blood T cell repertoires in COVID-19 (dated by TCRdb to about 2020). Library generation was performed with the immunoSEQ multiplex PCR assay. TCRdb's version of the immuneACCESS table is confined to in-frame rearrangements and falls short of the full clone set. An unresolved V gene accounts for under half of the shortfall where checked; the remainder is of unknown origin. Present in this sample are over 150,000 clones, about nine tenths of which were seen just once. The ten largest clones capture 2% to 2.5% of the sample. The sequencing input was PBMCs or T cells enriched from blood (not recorded which). The receptors were gathered from a woman aged 25 to 39 who had recovered from COVID-19.

The V and J genes are TRBV7-9 and TRBJ2-1; TRBD2 matches at 10 bases. V lost 2 bases and J lost 10; bases outside the gene matches: 5. The CDR3 has 14 residues. Germline V gene data show CDR1 as SEHNR and CDR2 as FQNEAQ (reference sequence). The CDR3 sequence is CASSLSGGADEQFF. The CDR3, as DNA: TGTGCCAGCAGCTTAAGCGGGGGGGCGGACGAGCAGTTCTTC.

V gene TRBV27 combines with J gene TRBJ2-1, with 7 nucleotides matching TRBD2. The V segment lost 4 bases and the J segment 4 bases; nucleotides outside the gene matches: 7. CDR1 and CDR2 from the germline V gene are MNHEY and SMNVEV (reference sequence). This CDR3 has 15 residues. The CDR3 loop reads CASSYSGVPYNEQFF. The DNA for the CDR3 is TGTGCCAGCAGTTACAGCGGGGTTCCATACAATGAGCAGTTCTTC.

The V gene is TRBV13, the J gene TRBJ1-5, with TRBD1 matching over 7 bases. The CDR3 totals 15 residues. The germline gives CDR1 PRHDT, CDR2 FYEKMQ (reference sequence). The V and J ends lost 0 bases and 5 bases, in that order; junction bases with no gene match: 4. DNA of the CDR3: TGTGCCAGCAGCTTAGGGACAGGGCAGGATCAGCCCCAGCATTTT. Amino acids: CASSLGTGQDQPQHF.

V is TRBV28 and J is TRBJ1-1; 9 positions agree with TRBD1. The CDR3 has 15 residues. With 5 bases clipped from V and 4 bases from J, the junction kept 8 bases outside the gene matches. The germline V gene encodes CDR1 MDHEN and CDR2 SYDVKM. CDR3 residues: CASSPRDRVTTEAFF. The CDR3 DNA reads as TGTGCCAGCAGTCCGAGGGACAGGGTTACCACTGAAGCTTTCTTT. The complete variable domain, with remaining parts taken from reference TRBV28 and TRBJ1-1, reads DVKVTQSSRYLVKRTGEKVFLECVQDMDHENMFWYRQDPGLGLRLIYFSYDVKMKEKGDIPEGYSVSREKKERFSLILESASTNQTSMYLCASSPRDRVTTEAFFGQGTRLTVV.

CDR3 sequence reads: CSGGQGHTEAFF. CDR3 nucleotide sequence: TGCAGCGGGGGACAGGGGCACACTGAAGCTTTCTTT. The V call is TRBV29-1, the J call TRBJ1-1; 10 bases map to TRBD1. The CDR3 totals 12 residues. CDR1 SQVTM and CDR2 ANQGSEA come from the germline V gene. V gave up 7 bases and J gave up 3 bases; unmatched junction bases: 2.

This chain joins TRBV13 and TRBJ2-5; the D gene is possibly TRBD2 (5 bases). The ends were cut back, 2 bases at V and 2 bases at J, with 9 bases in the middle. Germline V CDR1 and CDR2: PRHDT, FYEKMQ (reference sequence). CDR3 length: 14 amino acids. In DNA form, the CDR3 reads TGTGCCAGCAGCTTAAGAAGGACTCAAGAGACCCAGTACTTC. As protein: CASSLRRTQETQYF.

This clone occurred once. The V gene is TRBV11-2, the J gene TRBJ2-5; D is undetermined. The CDR3 loop spans 12 amino acids. V was cut by 2 bases and J by 6 bases, with 7 bases left in between. CDR1 and CDR2 (germline): SGHAT, FQNNGV. In DNA, the CDR3 is TGTGCCAGCAGCTTAAACCTACAGACCCAGTACTTC. It translates to CASSLNLQTQYF.

This clone was seen a single time. The rearrangement uses TRBV5-1 and TRBJ1-1, with D possibly TRBD1 on 6 matching bases. The germline V gene has CDR1 SGHRS and CDR2 YFSETQ. V lost 5 bases, J lost 4 bases, and 12 bases lay in between. The CDR3 sequence is 13 residues long. The CDR3 is CASRSQGLTEAFF. CDR3 sequence (DNA): TGCGCCAGCAGGAGCCAGGGGCTCACTGAAGCTTTCTTT.

This chain links TRBV2 with TRBJ1-2; 7 nucleotides agree with TRBD1. J lost 8 bases, V lost 5 bases, and 8 bases had no gene match. Germline lookup yields CDR1 SNHLY and CDR2 FYNNEI. The CDR3 has 13 amino acids. The CDR3 spells CASSPTGEWGYTF. CDR3 nucleotides: TGTGCCAGCAGTCCAACAGGGGAGTGGGGCTACACCTTC.

The gene calls are TRBV12-3 or TRBV12-4 and TRBJ1-1, with D possibly being TRBD1 (6 bases). Trimming shortened V by 7 bases and J by 5 bases, and 14 bases separated the two germline ends. The CDR3 contains 13 residues. In DNA form, the CDR3 reads TGTGCCAGCAACTTGAGGGGGATGACTGAAGCTTTCTTT. This codes for CASNLRGMTEAFF.

The V and J genes are TRBV19 and TRBJ1-6, with a weak D call TRBD1 (6 bases). Germline V gene data show CDR1 as LNHDA and CDR2 as SQIVND (reference sequence). The V end was cut by 7 bases, the J end by 6 bases, with 10 bases between. The CDR3 is made up of 13 amino acids. CDR3 residues: CASTRDINSPLHF. The CDR3 coding sequence is TGTGCCAGTACCCGGGACATTAATTCACCCCTCCACTTT.

The count of this clone is one. V usage is TRBV6-4 and J usage is TRBJ2-2; no clear D gene. Germline values: CDR1 MRHNA, CDR2 SNTAGT. This CDR3 contains 13 residues. V gave up 4 bases and J gave up 5 bases, with 8 bases separating them. The DNA for the CDR3 is TGTGCCAGCAGTGTGGCTGGTACCGGGGAGCTGTTTTTT. This encodes CASSVAGTGELFF.

The chain recombines TRBV5-4 with TRBJ1-4; 9 bases line up with TRBD1. This CDR3 has 17 residues. Per the germline V gene, CDR1 is SGHNT and CDR2 is YYREEE (reference sequence). Trimming at V came to 2 bases and at J to 4 bases, leaving 9 bases not matched to a gene. This chain's CDR3 is CASSLVGAGQGNEKLFF. In DNA, the CDR3 is TGTGCCAGCAGCTTAGTTGGCGCGGGACAGGGTAATGAAAAACTGTTTTTT.

This clone occurred once. The J gene is TRBJ2-2, the V gene TRBV6-2 or TRBV6-3, with a weak D call TRBD2 (5 bases). The CDR3 consists of 13 residues. V dropped 6 bases and J dropped 3 bases, with 8 bases sitting between them. The germline CDR1 and CDR2 sequences are MNHEY and SVGEGT. The CDR3 reads CASSPDYTGELFF. CDR3 nucleotides: TGTGCCAGCAGCCCGGACTACACCGGGGAGCTGTTTTTT.

The chain has TRBV2 and TRBJ1-1, with TRBD1 matching over 7 bases. CDR1 and CDR2 from the germline V gene are SNHLY and FYNNEI. The CDR3 covers 14 residues. J was trimmed by 1 base and V by 4 bases; bases with no gene match: 3. The CDR3 bases are TGTGCCAGCAGTGTGCGACAGGGGAACACTGAAGCTTTCTTT. Encoded protein: CASSVRQGNTEAFF.

The rearrangement joins TRBV7-2 to TRBJ2-7; a weak D match, TRBD2 (5 bases). This CDR3 region has 17 residues. Germline CDR1 reads SGHTA; CDR2 reads FQGNSA. V shed 3 bases and J shed 1 base, with 19 bases lying between them. CDR3 in DNA: TGTGCCAGCAGCTTCGCGGCGCCATACGGGGTGTCCTACGAGCAGTACTTC. Protein: CASSFAAPYGVSYEQYF. Based on the CDR3 plus reference TRBV7-2 and TRBJ2-7, the full variable domain is GAGVSQSPSNKVTEKGKDVELRCDPISGHTALYWYRQSLGQGLEFLIYFQGNSAPDKSGLPSDRFSAERTGGSVSTLTIQRTQQEDSAVYLCASSFAAPYGVSYEQYFGPGTRLTVT.

V usage is TRBV4-3 and J usage is TRBJ1-2, with unresolved D. From germline, CDR1 is LGHNA and CDR2 YSLEER. The V end lost 0 bases, the J end lost 2 bases, and 4 bases lay between the germline ends. There are 13 residues in the CDR3. The CDR3: CASSQDKNYGYTF. CDR3 in DNA: TGCGCCAGCAGCCAAGATAAAAACTATGGCTACACCTTC.

This clone has just one count. V gene TRBV5-1 combines with J gene TRBJ2-3; TRBD2 is a possible D gene (5 bases). CDR1 is SGHRS, CDR2 YFSETQ, per germline. Deletions cut 0 bases from V and 2 bases from J, with 10 bases between. This CDR3 comprises 15 residues. CDR3 residues: CASSLGAAPTDTQYF. As DNA, the CDR3 is TGCGCCAGCAGCTTGGGAGCGGCCCCCACAGATACGCAGTATTTT.

The genes are TRBV2 and TRBJ1-3; D is unresolved. The CDR3 sequence is 15 residues long. V shed 6 bases and J shed 0 bases, with 12 bases lying between them. Germline values: CDR1 SNHLY, CDR2 FYNNEI. The CDR3 here is CASRATESSGNTIYF. The CDR3 DNA follows: TGTGCCAGCAGGGCTACAGAGAGCTCTGGAAACACCATATATTTT.

In DNA, the CDR3 is TGTGCCACCAGCAGAGATAGCAGGGGCACTGAAGCTTTCTTT. This codes for CATSRDSRGTEAFF. This chain joins TRBV15 and TRBJ1-1, with a weak D call TRBD1 (6 bases). The CDR3 covers 14 residues. V was trimmed by 0 bases and J by 4 bases, leaving 9 bases between them. Germline V CDR1 and CDR2: LNHNV, YYDKDF (reference sequence).

The chain links TRBV7-3 to TRBJ2-3, with D uncertain. Germline loops: CDR1 SGHTA, CDR2 FQGTGA. The length of the CDR3 is 16 residues. V was pared by 5 bases and J by 6 bases, with 21 bases between. CDR3 sequence (DNA): TGTGCCAGCAGCCCCCCTGGTAGCCAGTTTGGGGATACGCAGTATTTT. This codes for CASSPPGSQFGDTQYF.

This clone appeared a few times. The J gene is TRBJ1-1, the V gene TRBV6-1; TRBD1 agrees at 8 bases. The V gene end was trimmed by 3 bases and the J gene end by 11 bases; junction bases not matched to a gene: 11. The germline V gene has CDR1 MNHNS and CDR2 SASEGT. The CDR3 length is 14 residues. CDR3 nucleotides: TGTGCCAGCAGTGAGAGGTCCGACAGGGGTTCGGCTTTCTTT. Translating it yields CASSERSDRGSAFF.

This chain uses TRBV19 with TRBJ1-5; unclear D gene. The V and J ends lost 5 bases and 7 bases respectively, with 15 bases between them. CDR1 LNHDA and CDR2 SQIVND come from the germline V gene (reference sequence). The CDR3 is 14 amino acids. CDR3 DNA: TGTGCCAGTAGTCCCCCCGCCGCGAGCCAGCCCCAGCATTTT. Residues: CASSPPAASQPQHF.

The chain links TRBV5-5 to TRBJ2-5; tentatively, D is TRBD1 (5 bases). This CDR3 is built from 17 residues. V lost 0 bases and J 2 bases, leaving 17 bases between the germline ends. Germline V gene lookup returns CDR1 SGHKS and CDR2 YYEKEE (reference sequence). The CDR3 is CASSLVGGARQQETQYF. In DNA form, the CDR3 reads TGTGCCAGCAGCTTGGTCGGTGGGGCCCGCCAACAAGAGACCCAGTACTTC.

This clone was counted a few times. The chain uses TRBV7-2 and TRBJ1-1; tentatively, D is TRBD1 (5 bases). V lost 0 bases and J 4 bases, leaving 12 bases between the germline ends. Per the germline V gene, CDR1 is SGHTA and CDR2 is FQGNSA. CDR3 length: 15 residues. For the CDR3, the DNA is TGTGCCAGCAGCTTAGCGCTGATCGGGGGCACTGAAGCTTTCTTT. Its translation is CASSLALIGGTEAFF.

CDR3 protein: CASSQLGTSGSTDTQYF. CDR3 in DNA: TGCGCCAGCAGCCAATTAGGGACTAGCGGAAGTACAGATACGCAGTATTTT. The rearrangement joins TRBV4-3 to TRBJ2-3, with 11 bases fitting TRBD2. With V trimmed by 2 bases and J by 3 bases, 7 bases remained unmatched. From germline, CDR1 is LGHNA and CDR2 YSLEER. The CDR3 is made up of 17 amino acids.

The rearrangement uses TRBV19 and TRBJ1-5; a possible D gene is TRBD1 (6 bases). The germline V and J ends were trimmed by 5 bases and 5 bases, with 19 bases remaining between them. This CDR3 contains 16 residues. Per germline, CDR1 LNHDA and CDR2 SQIVND (reference sequence). CDR3: CASSPLRGREYQPQHF. DNA for the CDR3: TGTGCCAGTAGTCCCCTGAGGGGGAGGGAGTATCAGCCCCAGCATTTT.

The chain recombines TRBV10-2 with TRBJ1-1; 9 nucleotides agree with TRBD1. Germline V lookup: CDR1 WSHSY, CDR2 SAAADI. V lost 6 bases, J lost 1 base, and 6 bases stayed unmatched. There are 15 residues in the CDR3. CDR3 nucleotide sequence: TGCGCCAGCAGGGACAGGGGCGGGGGGAACACTGAAGCTTTCTTT. Translated, it gives CASRDRGGGNTEAFF.